These T cell receptor beta chains were read from a single sample in a study of shared clonotypes between healthy human individuals. Using immunoSEQ multiplex PCR, the repertoire was profiled, and TCRdb retains in-frame clones only, with some absent. The profile shows around 2.5 million clones, over 85% of them singletons. The sequenced sample consisted of naive CD4+ T cells from PBMCs. The receptors come from a man aged 18-30 years in good health. Some clones in this sample may be carry-over from other donors' samples. Both conserved end residues are part of each CDR3. Fields, in order: J gene, V gene, CDR3 length, clone size, D gene, CDR3 protein, CDR3 DNA. The D gene is left open where the match is weak. Size values are once, few and many counts, or a class for expanded clones, and some rows have none.

J gene: TRBJ2-4
V gene: TRBV27
CDR3 length: 16
clone size: .
D gene: TRBD2
CDR3 protein: CASSLIAGVAKNIQYF
CDR3 DNA: TGTGCCAGCAGTTTAATAGCGGGAGTGGCCAAAAACATTCAGTACTTC

J gene: TRBJ2-2
V gene: TRBV19
CDR3 length: 15
clone size: .
D gene: .
CDR3 protein: CASSIRRRDTGELFF
CDR3 DNA: TGTGCCAGTAGTATTAGGCGCAGAGACACCGGGGAGCTGTTTTTT

J gene: TRBJ1-5
V gene: TRBV2
CDR3 length: 14
clone size: few
D gene: .
CDR3 protein: CASRLLLTAQPQHF
CDR3 DNA: TGTGCCAGCAGACTCCTCCTGACGGCACAGCCCCAGCATTTT

J gene: TRBJ2-1
V gene: TRBV7-9
CDR3 length: 15
clone size: .
D gene: .
CDR3 protein: CASSKTGSTLDEQFF
CDR3 DNA: TGTGCCAGCAGCAAAACCGGCTCGACTCTGGATGAGCAGTTCTTC

J gene: TRBJ2-7
V gene: TRBV6-6
CDR3 length: 12
clone size: .
D gene: .
CDR3 protein: CASSGSSYEQYF
CDR3 DNA: TGTGCCAGCAGCGGATCCTCCTACGAGCAGTACTTC

J gene: TRBJ1-1
V gene: TRBV7-2
CDR3 length: 15
clone size: .
D gene: .
CDR3 protein: CASSLFQGQNTEAFF
CDR3 DNA: TGTGCCAGCAGCTTATTTCAGGGACAGAACACTGAAGCTTTCTTT

J gene: TRBJ2-7
V gene: TRBV27
CDR3 length: 14
clone size: .
D gene: .
CDR3 protein: CASSYISAHYEQYF
CDR3 DNA: TGTGCCAGCAGTTATATAAGCGCCCACTACGAGCAGTACTTC

J gene: TRBJ1-5
V gene: TRBV9
CDR3 length: 22
clone size: .
D gene: .
CDR3 protein: CASSALTGTDLIPLKLNQPQHF
CDR3 DNA: TGTGCCAGCAGCGCACTTACAGGAACAGACCTGATCCCTCTAAAGTTAAATCAGCCCCAGCATTTT

J gene: TRBJ2-7
V gene: TRBV7-2
CDR3 length: 12
clone size: .
D gene: .
CDR3 protein: CASSTRGYEQYF
CDR3 DNA: TGTGCCAGCAGCACTAGGGGGTACGAGCAGTACTTC

J gene: TRBJ2-1
V gene: TRBV4-2
CDR3 length: 17
clone size: .
D gene: .
CDR3 protein: CASSEPRVRGSYNEQFF
CDR3 DNA: TGTGCCAGCAGCGAACCGAGGGTTCGGGGCTCCTACAATGAGCAGTTCTTC

J gene: TRBJ2-7
V gene: TRBV19
CDR3 length: 14
clone size: .
D gene: TRBD2
CDR3 protein: CASSMGGVSYEQYF
CDR3 DNA: TGTGCCAGTAGTATGGGGGGGGTCTCCTACGAGCAGTACTTC

J gene: TRBJ1-1
V gene: TRBV27
CDR3 length: 14
clone size: .
D gene: .
CDR3 protein: CASSLRGRNTEAFF
CDR3 DNA: TGTGCCAGCAGTTTAAGGGGACGGAACACTGAAGCTTTCTTT

J gene: TRBJ1-2
V gene: TRBV5-6
CDR3 length: 12
clone size: .
D gene: .
CDR3 protein: CASSLDAGSYTF
CDR3 DNA: TGTGCCAGCAGCTTGGATGCCGGCAGCTACACCTTC

J gene: TRBJ2-7
V gene: TRBV27
CDR3 length: 14
clone size: .
D gene: .
CDR3 protein: CASSRLGPGYEQYF
CDR3 DNA: TGTGCCAGCAGCCGCCTAGGTCCGGGTTACGAGCAGTACTTC

J gene: TRBJ1-5
V gene: TRBV28
CDR3 length: 13
clone size: .
D gene: .
CDR3 protein: CASSYAPGQPQHF
CDR3 DNA: TGTGCCAGCAGTTACGCCCCGGGGCAGCCCCAGCATTTT

J gene: TRBJ2-2
V gene: TRBV2
CDR3 length: 13
clone size: once
D gene: TRBD1
CDR3 protein: CASRTGSTGELFF
CDR3 DNA: TGTGCCAGCAGGACAGGGAGTACCGGGGAGCTGTTTTTT

J gene: TRBJ1-2
V gene: TRBV7-2
CDR3 length: 11
clone size: .
D gene: .
CDR3 protein: CASSPRYGYTF
CDR3 DNA: TGTGCCAGCAGCCCCAGGTATGGCTACACCTTC

J gene: TRBJ2-3
V gene: TRBV4-3
CDR3 length: 18
clone size: .
D gene: TRBD2
CDR3 protein: CASSQEPLRGGVTDTQYF
CDR3 DNA: TGCGCCAGCAGCCAAGAACCCCTCCGCGGGGGGGTCACAGATACGCAGTATTTT

J gene: TRBJ2-7
V gene: TRBV6-6
CDR3 length: 14
clone size: .
D gene: .
CDR3 protein: CASSLRDSVYEQYF
CDR3 DNA: TGTGCCAGCAGTTTGCGGGACAGCGTATACGAGCAGTACTTC

J gene: TRBJ1-1
V gene: TRBV9
CDR3 length: 15
clone size: once
D gene: .
CDR3 protein: CASSVGGGVLPEAFF
CDR3 DNA: TGTGCCAGCAGCGTAGGGGGAGGGGTTCTCCCTGAAGCTTTCTTT

J gene: TRBJ2-5
V gene: TRBV11-3
CDR3 length: 13
clone size: .
D gene: TRBD2
CDR3 protein: CASSLDQREPQYF
CDR3 DNA: TGTGCCAGCAGCTTGGATCAGCGGGAGCCCCAGTACTTC

J gene: TRBJ2-2
V gene: TRBV2
CDR3 length: 15
clone size: once
D gene: TRBD2
CDR3 protein: CASSRLAGNTGELFF
CDR3 DNA: TGTGCCAGCAGTCGTCTAGCGGGGAACACCGGGGAGCTGTTTTTT

J gene: TRBJ2-2
V gene: TRBV5-1
CDR3 length: 18
clone size: .
D gene: TRBD2
CDR3 protein: CASSPRTSGRAYTGELFF
CDR3 DNA: TGCGCCAGCAGCCCTAGGACTAGCGGGAGGGCCTACACCGGGGAGCTGTTTTTT

J gene: TRBJ2-7
V gene: TRBV11-3
CDR3 length: 15
clone size: .
D gene: .
CDR3 protein: CASSPRWASLYEQYF
CDR3 DNA: TGTGCCAGCAGCCCTCGGTGGGCATCTCTCTACGAGCAGTACTTC

J gene: TRBJ1-1
V gene: TRBV5-1
CDR3 length: 13
clone size: .
D gene: TRBD1
CDR3 protein: CASSQAGGTEAFF
CDR3 DNA: TGCGCCAGCAGCCAAGCAGGGGGCACTGAAGCTTTCTTT

J gene: TRBJ1-2
V gene: TRBV6-1
CDR3 length: 14
clone size: .
D gene: .
CDR3 protein: CASSEEGRNYGYTF
CDR3 DNA: TGTGCCAGCAGTGAAGAGGGGCGGAACTATGGCTACACCTTC